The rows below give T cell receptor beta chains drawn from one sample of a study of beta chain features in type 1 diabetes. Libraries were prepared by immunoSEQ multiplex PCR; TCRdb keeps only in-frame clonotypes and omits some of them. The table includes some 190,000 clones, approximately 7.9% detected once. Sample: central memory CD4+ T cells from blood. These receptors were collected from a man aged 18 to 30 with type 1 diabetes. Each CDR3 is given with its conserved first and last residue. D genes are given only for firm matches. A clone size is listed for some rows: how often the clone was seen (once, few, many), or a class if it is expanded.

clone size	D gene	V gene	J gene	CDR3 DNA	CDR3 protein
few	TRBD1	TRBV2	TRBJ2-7	TGTGCCAGCATTACCAGACAGGGGCCCTCCTACGAGCAGTACTTC	CASITRQGPSYEQYF
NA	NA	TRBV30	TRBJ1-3	TGTGCCTGGAGCAGGGCACCTGGCGGCACCATATATTTT	CAWSRAPGGTIYF
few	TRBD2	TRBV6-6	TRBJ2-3	TGTGCCAGCAGTTACGCGGGAGGGGGGTCAGATACGCAGTATTTT	CASSYAGGGSDTQYF
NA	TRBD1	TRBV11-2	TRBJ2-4	TGTGCCAGCAGCTTAGTGGGACAGGGTCCGAGGTACTTC	CASSLVGQGPRYF
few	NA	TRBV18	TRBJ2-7	TGTGCCAGCTCACCACCGATGGAGGCCCACGAGCAGTACTTC	CASSPPMEAHEQYF
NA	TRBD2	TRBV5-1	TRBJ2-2	TGCGCCAGCAGCTTGATGTCTAGCGGGGTCCCCACCGGGGAGCTGTTTTTT	CASSLMSSGVPTGELFF
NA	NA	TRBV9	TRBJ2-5	TGTGCCAGCAGCGTAGGAGTTCAGGGGACGAGGGAGACCCAGTACTTC	CASSVGVQGTRETQYF
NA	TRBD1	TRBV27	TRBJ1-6	TGTGCCAGCAGTCCTCGGGACAGCCATGGATCCCTCCACTTT	CASSPRDSHGSLHF
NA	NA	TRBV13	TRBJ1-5	TGTGCCAGCAGCTTAGGCAGAAGCAATCAGCCCCAGCATTTT	CASSLGRSNQPQHF
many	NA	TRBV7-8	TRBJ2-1	TGTGCCAGCAGCTTATTTTTCAGCAATGAGCAGTTCTTC	CASSLFFSNEQFF
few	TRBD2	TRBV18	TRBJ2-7	TGTGCCAGCTCACTAGCGGGAACCTACGAGCAGTACTTC	CASSLAGTYEQYF
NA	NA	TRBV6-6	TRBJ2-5	TGTGCCAGCAGTCTTCCGGGACGGGGGGAGACCCAGTACTTC	CASSLPGRGETQYF
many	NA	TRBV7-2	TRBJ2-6	TGTGCCAGCAGCTTCGGAGGCGCTGGGGCCAACGTCCTGACTTTC	CASSFGGAGANVLTF
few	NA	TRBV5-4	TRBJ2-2	TGTGCCAGCAGCTTGGACCGGGGCGGGGAGCTGTTTTTT	CASSLDRGGELFF
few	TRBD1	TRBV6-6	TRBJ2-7	TGTGCCAGCAGTTACTCGGGGACAGGGCCCTCCTACGAGCAGTACTTC	CASSYSGTGPSYEQYF
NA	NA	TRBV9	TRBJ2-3	TGTGCCAGCAGCGTAGACTACAGGGAAATGGATACGCAGTATTTT	CASSVDYREMDTQYF
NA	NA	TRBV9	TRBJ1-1	TGTGCCAGCAGCACCCAACAGGACACTGAAGCTTTCTTT	CASSTQQDTEAFF
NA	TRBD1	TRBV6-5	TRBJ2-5	TGTGCCAGCAGCTTAACTTGGGGGACAGAAGAGACCCAGTACTTC	CASSLTWGTEETQYF
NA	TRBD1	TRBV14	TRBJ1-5	TGTGCCAGCAGCCAACTCCTTACAGGGGGCTACTATAGCAATCAGCCCCAGCATTTT	CASSQLLTGGYYSNQPQHF
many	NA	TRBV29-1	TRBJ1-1	TGCAGCGTTGACCCAGGGCAGAGGGCTTTCTTT	CSVDPGQRAFF
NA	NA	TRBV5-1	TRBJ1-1	TGCGCCAGCAGCTTAAAGGACACGAACACTGAAGCTTTCTTT	CASSLKDTNTEAFF
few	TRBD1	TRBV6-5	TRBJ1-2	TGTGCCAGCAGGCTCGGACAGGGGGTGTATGGCTACACCTTC	CASRLGQGVYGYTF
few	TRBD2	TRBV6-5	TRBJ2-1	TGTGCCAGCAGCCGCTCTAGCGGGAGAGTTACTGAGCAGTTCTTC	CASSRSSGRVTEQFF
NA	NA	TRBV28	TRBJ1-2	TGTGCCAGCAGTCTAGGACTTTCTAACTATGGCTACACCTTC	CASSLGLSNYGYTF
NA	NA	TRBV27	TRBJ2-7	TGTGCCAGCAGTAGCCTGAGACAGACCTACGAGCAGTACTTC	CASSSLRQTYEQYF
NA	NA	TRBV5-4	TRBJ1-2	TGTGCCAGCAGCTTGCGCCTGGGGGGTTTTAACTATGGCTACACCTTC	CASSLRLGGFNYGYTF
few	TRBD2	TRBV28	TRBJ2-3	TGTGCCAGCAGCCGGACTAGCGGGGTTGCAGATACGCAGTATTTT	CASSRTSGVADTQYF
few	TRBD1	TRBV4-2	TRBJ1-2	TGTGCCAGCAGCCAAGGGGGACAGGGAGTGGGCTTGGGCTACACCTTC	CASSQGGQGVGLGYTF
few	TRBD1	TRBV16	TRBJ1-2	TGTGCCAGCAGCCCAGGGGGCAGCTATGGCTACACCTTC	CASSPGGSYGYTF
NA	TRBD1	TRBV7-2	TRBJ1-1	TGTGCCAGCAGCTTCGGGACAGACTATAATGAAGCTTTCTTT	CASSFGTDYNEAFF
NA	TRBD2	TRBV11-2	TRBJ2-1	TGTGCCAGCAGCTTAGGGCTAGCGGGGGCGAGCTCCTACAATGAGCAGTTCTTC	CASSLGLAGASSYNEQFF
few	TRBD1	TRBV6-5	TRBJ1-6	TGTGCCAGCAGGCGACAGGGCGATAATTCACCCCTCCACTTT	CASRRQGDNSPLHF
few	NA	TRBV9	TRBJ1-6	TGTGCCAGCAGCGGTGGGGGCCCGTCCTATAATTCACCCCTCCACTTT	CASSGGGPSYNSPLHF